This TCR beta chain derives from a study of spatial heterogeneity in lung cancer. Germline loops: CDR1 SQVTM, CDR2 ANQGSEA. The CDR3 spans 16 residues. V trimming: 1 base; J trimming: 5 bases; junction bases outside the gene matches: 8. Time point of the sample: sample taken at primary tumor resection. The sequenced material consisted of unsorted whole RNA from tumor, nontumor lung or frozen PBMC. TCRdb redid the calling of the 5' RACE reads with MiXCR, one entry per CDR3 protein. This sample has approximately 40,000 distinct CDR3 sequences, with roughly 13% found just once. The rearrangement uses TRBV29-1 and TRBJ2-2; 9 bases fit TRBD2. This sequence originates from a male donor with early-stage non-small cell lung cancer. This specimen consisted of PBMCs, obtained at surgery. The CDR3 loop reads CSVEATGTSRTGELFF. The CDR3 nucleotides read TGCAGCGTTGAAGCAACCGGGACTAGCAGAACCGGGGAGCTGTTTTTT.